The 25 T cell receptor beta chains below were found in one sample sequenced in a study of blood T cell repertoires in COVID-19. TCRdb's table, derived via immunoSEQ multiplex PCR, lists solely in-frame clones and lacks some. The sample lists 260,000 or so clones, approximately 88% occurring once. The sample comprised peripheral blood. The receptor source for this set is a human donor in a cohort sampled during active COVID-19.

The chain carries TRBV24-1 and TRBJ1-2, with TRBD1 identical over 10 bases. This CDR3 contains 15 residues. V dropped 2 bases and J dropped 8; count of bases not matched to a gene: 7. Germline CDR1 reads KGHDR; CDR2 reads SFDVKD. CDR3 sequence: CATSDSRQGAQGYTF. DNA for the CDR3: TGTGCCACCAGTGATTCGAGACAGGGGGCGCAAGGCTACACCTTC.

This CDR3 reads CASTTPGDRRGYGYTF. CDR3 coding DNA: TGTGCCAGTACCACCCCGGGGGACAGGAGGGGGTATGGCTACACCTTC. This sequence joins TRBV19 and TRBJ1-2; TRBD1 aligns across 8 bases. CDR3 length equals 16 residues. V shed 7 bases and J 5 bases; nucleotides not matched to a gene: 15. Germline loops: CDR1 LNHDA, CDR2 SQIVND (reference sequence). Variable domain in full (rest from reference TRBV19 and TRBJ1-2): DGGITQSPKYLFRKEGQNVTLSCEQNLNHDAMYWYRQDPGQGLRLIYYSQIVNDFQKGDIAEGYSVSREKKESFPLTVTSAQKNPTAFYLCASTTPGDRRGYGYTFGSGTRLTVV.

V is TRBV20-1 and J is TRBJ1-1; D remains unclear. Germline-derived CDR1 and CDR2 are DFQATT and SNEGSKA (reference sequence). Deletions cut 3 bases from V and 8 bases from J, with 13 bases between. This CDR3 spans 12 amino acids. For the CDR3, the DNA is TGCAGTGCTAGTAGTATCGGGGAAGAAGCTTTCTTT. Protein product: CSASSIGEEAFF.

The V gene is TRBV27, the J gene TRBJ1-2, with TRBD1 matching over 8 bases. The germline gives CDR1 MNHEY, CDR2 SMNVEV (reference sequence). This CDR3 has 13 residues. With V trimmed by 6 bases and J by 5 bases, 5 bases remained unmatched. This CDR3 reads CASRQGGQYGYTF. CDR3 DNA: TGTGCCAGCAGACAGGGGGGTCAATATGGCTACACCTTC.

The genes are TRBV5-5 and TRBJ2-1, with 13 nucleotides matching TRBD2. With 0 bases clipped from V and 6 bases from J, the junction kept 0 bases outside the gene matches. There are 15 residues in the CDR3. The V gene's germline CDR1 is SGHKS and CDR2 YYEKEE (reference sequence). The CDR3 region has the DNA TGTGCCAGCAGCTTGGGACTAGCGGGAGGCAATGAGCAGTTCTTC. This gives the protein CASSLGLAGGNEQFF.

The gene calls are TRBV7-3 and TRBJ2-3; TRBD1 agrees at 8 bases. The CDR3 spans 17 residues. Germline assignment: CDR1 SGHTA and CDR2 FQGTGA. V lost 1 base to trimming and J lost 5 bases; unmatched junction nucleotides: 11. In DNA form, the CDR3 reads TGTGCCAGCAGCTTAAACGGTAACAGGGGGGATCAAGATACGCAGTATTTT. As protein: CASSLNGNRGDQDTQYF.

V is TRBV19 and J is TRBJ2-7; 8 bases match TRBD2. Germline V gives CDR1 LNHDA, CDR2 SQIVND (reference sequence). The CDR3 consists of 17 residues. V shed 9 bases and J 4 bases; nucleotides not matched to a gene: 20. The CDR3 protein is CASRARGEGQSFYEQYF. The CDR3 nucleotides read TGTGCCAGCAGGGCGCGGGGGGAAGGTCAAAGCTTTTACGAGCAGTACTTC.

DNA of the CDR3: TGTGCCAGTAGTCTCCTTGGCTCGACAGGGGGCTACGAGCAGTACTTC. The encoded protein is CASSLLGSTGGYEQYF. J is TRBJ2-7 and V is TRBV19, with 9 bases lining up with TRBD1. In germline, CDR1 is LNHDA, CDR2 SQIVND (reference sequence). V was pared by 5 bases and J by 3 bases, with 11 bases of the junction left unmatched. This CDR3 has 16 residues.

The CDR3 DNA reads TGCGCCAGCAGCTTGGCGTCTAGCGGGAGTGCTCAAGAGACCCAGTACTTC. Its translation is CASSLASSGSAQETQYF. The rearrangement joins TRBV5-1 to TRBJ2-5, with TRBD2 matching 10 bases. The CDR3 covers 17 residues. Germline V lookup: CDR1 SGHRS, CDR2 YFSETQ. V trimming: 0 bases; J trimming: 2 bases; junction bases outside the gene matches: 7.

The chain's CDR3 is CASSLNAGGGGVGEQYF. Here the CDR3 DNA reads TGTGCCAGCAGCTTAAATGCCGGCGGGGGGGGCGTGGGCGAGCAGTACTTC. The genes are TRBV7-2 and TRBJ2-7; the match to TRBD2 covers 9 bases. The CDR3 has 17 amino acids. Trimming took 2 bases from V and 6 from J; bases not matched to a gene: 14. Germline V gene lookup returns CDR1 SGHTA and CDR2 FQGNSA.

This clone was detected once. CDR3 sequence (DNA): TGTGCCAGCAGTTTACGACTGTCCCAGCCCCAGCATTTT. This translates into CASSLRLSQPQHF. The chain has TRBV28 and TRBJ1-5, with unresolved D. There are 13 residues in the CDR3. V was pared by 2 bases and J by 7 bases, with 9 bases between. Germline CDR1 MDHEN, CDR2 SYDVKM. Full variable domain (rest looked up from reference TRBV28 and TRBJ1-5): DVKVTQSSRYLVKRTGEKVFLECVQDMDHENMFWYRQDPGLGLRLIYFSYDVKMKEKGDIPEGYSVSREKKERFSLILESASTNQTSMYLCASSLRLSQPQHFGDGTRLSIL.

The rearrangement links TRBV28 to TRBJ1-1, with D tentatively TRBD1 (5 bases). The V gene lost 4 bases and the J gene lost 1 base, with 16 bases spanning the gap. The CDR3 has 16 residues. Germline CDR1 reads MDHEN; CDR2 reads SYDVKM. This chain's CDR3 is CASSSAGENPNTEAFF. In nucleotides, the CDR3 is TGTGCCAGCAGTTCGGCGGGGGAAAACCCGAACACTGAAGCTTTCTTT. Full variable domain (remainder filled in from reference TRBV28 and TRBJ1-1): DVKVTQSSRYLVKRTGEKVFLECVQDMDHENMFWYRQDPGLGLRLIYFSYDVKMKEKGDIPEGYSVSREKKERFSLILESASTNQTSMYLCASSSAGENPNTEAFFGQGTRLTVV.

J is TRBJ1-1 and V is TRBV4-2, with D possibly TRBD1 on 6 matching bases. From germline, CDR1 is LGHNA and CDR2 YNFKEQ. Between the trimmed V and J ends, which lost 1 base and 1 base, there was a span of 10 bases. The CDR3 extends over 15 amino acids. The CDR3 spells CASSQVGQANTEAFF. The CDR3 DNA reads as TGTGCCAGCAGCCAAGTGGGACAAGCGAACACTGAAGCTTTCTTT.

This chain connects TRBV18 to TRBJ2-5; TRBD1 matches at 7 bases. Trimming cost V 5 bases and J 3 bases; bases outside gene matches: 6. Looked up from germline, CDR1 is KGHSH and CDR2 is LQKENI. This CDR3 has 14 amino acids. CDR3 amino acids: CASSIGTVKETQYF. In nucleotides, the CDR3 is TGTGCCAGCTCAATCGGGACAGTAAAAGAGACCCAGTACTTC.

V is TRBV20-1 and J is TRBJ1-5, with a weak D call TRBD1 (6 bases). The V gene's germline CDR1 is DFQATT and CDR2 SNEGSKA (reference sequence). This CDR3 comprises 13 residues. The V gene lost 3 bases and the J gene lost 3 bases, with 9 bases spanning the gap. The CDR3 sequence is CSASMGANQPQHF. The CDR3 DNA is TGCAGTGCTAGTATGGGGGCCAATCAGCCCCAGCATTTT.

The chain links TRBV24-1 to TRBJ1-1; TRBD1 matches at 8 bases. J lost 1 base, V lost 7 bases, and 13 bases had no gene match. This CDR3 region has 17 residues. Per germline, CDR1 KGHDR and CDR2 SFDVKD. The CDR3 nucleotides are TGTGCCACCAGATGCCGACAGGGGCGAAAACGGAACACTGAAGCTTTCTTT. Protein product: CATRCRQGRKRNTEAFF.

This rearrangement joins TRBV19 to TRBJ1-4; TRBD1 aligns across 9 bases. This CDR3 has 14 amino acids. The V and J ends lost 4 bases and 8 bases, in that order; junction bases with no gene match: 5. Germline V CDR1 and CDR2: LNHDA, SQIVND (reference sequence). Written as DNA, the CDR3 is TGTGCCAGTAGTAACCGGGACAGGGCGGAAAAACTGTTTTTT. It encodes CASSNRDRAEKLFF.

V usage is TRBV5-1 and J usage is TRBJ2-7; D not resolved. Deletions cut 2 bases from V and 2 bases from J, with 11 bases between. Germline V gene lookup returns CDR1 SGHRS and CDR2 YFSETQ. CDR3 length: 14 residues. The CDR3 protein is CASSFSQSTYEQYF. The CDR3 nucleotides are TGCGCCAGCAGCTTTTCCCAGTCCACCTACGAGCAGTACTTC.

This sequence joins TRBV12-5 and TRBJ2-7; possible D gene TRBD1, 5 bases. This CDR3 comprises 15 residues. Trimming removed 10 bases at V and 0 bases at J, with 19 bases between. The germline gives CDR1 LGHNT, CDR2 FRNRAP. The CDR3 DNA reads as TGTGCTACTCCCTTAGGGGCGGTAGGCTCCTACGAGCAGTACTTC. Encoded protein: CATPLGAVGSYEQYF.

This chain connects TRBV5-6 to TRBJ1-2, with D perhaps TRBD1 (5 bases). V was trimmed by 1 base and J by 7 bases, leaving 14 bases between them. The CDR3 length is 14 residues. Germline V CDR1 and CDR2: SGHDT, YYEEEE. The CDR3 spells CASSLWEGLAGYTF. The CDR3 DNA reads as TGTGCCAGCAGCTTGTGGGAGGGGCTGGCTGGCTACACCTTC.

The chain recombines TRBV2 with TRBJ1-2; D perhaps matches TRBD1 (6 bases). V lost 3 bases, J lost 4 bases, and 15 bases lay in between. This CDR3 contains 15 residues. The germline gives CDR1 SNHLY, CDR2 FYNNEI. CDR3 nucleotide sequence: TGTGCCAGCAGTGACACCAGGGGTGGACTCTATGGCTACACCTTC. It codes for CASSDTRGGLYGYTF. The whole variable domain, remainder taken from reference TRBV2 and TRBJ1-2, is EPEVTQTPSHQVTQMGQEVILRCVPISNHLYFYWYRQILGQKVEFLVSFYNNEISEKSEIFDDQFSVERPDGSNFTLKIRSTKLEDSAMYFCASSDTRGGLYGYTFGSGTRLTVV.

The rearrangement links TRBV25-1 to TRBJ1-2; D not resolved. V was trimmed by 2 bases and J by 1 base, leaving 5 bases between them. In germline, CDR1 is MGHDK, CDR2 SYGVNS. This CDR3 has 13 amino acids. The DNA of the CDR3 is TGTGCCAGCAGTGAACCCATTAACTATGGCTACACCTTC. Its translation is CASSEPINYGYTF.

This chain connects TRBV4-3 to TRBJ1-2; D is ambiguous. V shed 0 bases and J shed 1 base, with 9 bases lying between them. CDR1 is LGHNA, CDR2 YSLEER, per germline. The CDR3 sequence is 15 residues long. The chain's CDR3 is CASSQEAGFNYGYTF. In DNA, the CDR3 is TGCGCCAGCAGCCAAGAAGCAGGATTTAACTATGGCTACACCTTC.

The CDR3 loop reads CASSFGIDRGKYGYTF. CDR3 DNA: TGTGCCAGCAGCTTTGGGATTGACAGGGGAAAATATGGCTACACCTTC. The chain uses TRBV5-4 and TRBJ1-2, with 8 nucleotides matching TRBD1. Germline V gene sequence: CDR1 SGHNT, CDR2 YYREEE (reference sequence). This CDR3 is built from 16 residues. The V gene end was trimmed by 2 bases and the J gene end by 5 bases; junction bases not matched to a gene: 11.

The chain combines TRBV28 with TRBJ2-7; 8 nucleotides agree with TRBD1. Trimming took 8 bases from V and 2 from J; bases not matched to a gene: 5. This CDR3 is built from 13 residues. Germline CDR1 and CDR2: MDHEN and SYDVKM. CDR3 residues: CASQRDRPYEQYF. CDR3 sequence (DNA): TGTGCCAGCCAAAGGGACAGGCCCTACGAGCAGTACTTC.